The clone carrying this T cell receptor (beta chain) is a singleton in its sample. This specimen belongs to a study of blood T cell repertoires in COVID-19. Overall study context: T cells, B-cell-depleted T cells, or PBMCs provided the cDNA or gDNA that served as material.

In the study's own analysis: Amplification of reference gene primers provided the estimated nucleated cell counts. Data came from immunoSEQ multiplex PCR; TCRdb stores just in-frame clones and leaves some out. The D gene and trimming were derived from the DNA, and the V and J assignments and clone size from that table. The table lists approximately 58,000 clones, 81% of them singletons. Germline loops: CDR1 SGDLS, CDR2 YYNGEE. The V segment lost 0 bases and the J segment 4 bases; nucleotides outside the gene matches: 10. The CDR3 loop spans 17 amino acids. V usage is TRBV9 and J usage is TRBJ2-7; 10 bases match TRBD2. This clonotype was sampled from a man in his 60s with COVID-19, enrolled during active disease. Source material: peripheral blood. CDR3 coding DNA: TGTGCCAGCAGCGTAGACCCAGCGGGAGGGCCTAAGTACGAGCAGTACTTC. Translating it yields CASSVDPAGGPKYEQYF.